The 13 T cell receptor beta chains given below trace back to one sample, sequenced in a study of shared clonotypes between healthy human individuals. Assay used: immunoSEQ multiplex PCR; TCRdb lists only in-frame clones, some missing. This sample has approximately 700,000 clones; around four fifths occur once, and the top ten carry around 2%. Source material: memory CD4+ T cells sorted from blood. Subset noted: CD45RA-negative fraction. The receptors stem from a woman aged 30 to 39 in good health.

This sequence joins TRBV2 and TRBJ1-1; 8 bases agree with TRBD1. The CDR3 sequence is 14 residues long. CDR1 and CDR2 from the germline V gene are SNHLY and FYNNEI. With 5 bases clipped from V and 6 bases from J, the junction kept 8 bases outside the gene matches. This chain's CDR3 is CASSPTGESAEAFF. CDR3 bases: TGTGCCAGCAGTCCGACAGGGGAGAGCGCTGAAGCTTTCTTT.

This clone has only a few counts. Other DNA sequences of this sample code for an identical CDR3. This sequence joins TRBV5-1 and TRBJ2-3, with D unclear. V was clipped by 0 bases and J by 0 bases, with 5 bases between them. The CDR3 length is 14 residues. Germline loops: CDR1 SGHRS, CDR2 YFSETQ. The CDR3 DNA follows: TGCGCCAGCAGCTTGGGTGATAGCACAGATACGCAGTATTTT. Translated, it gives CASSLGDSTDTQYF.

The V gene is TRBV5-1, the J gene TRBJ2-1, with 9 positions matching TRBD2. The CDR3 covers 16 residues. V shed 4 bases and J 0 bases; nucleotides not matched to a gene: 5. In germline, CDR1 is SGHRS, CDR2 YFSETQ. The chain's CDR3 is CASSSGLAYSYNEQFF. CDR3 bases: TGCGCCAGCAGCAGCGGACTAGCGTACTCCTACAATGAGCAGTTCTTC. Supplemented by reference TRBV5-1 and TRBJ2-1, the full variable domain reads KAGVTQTPRYLIKTRGQQVTLSCSPISGHRSVSWYQQTPGQGLQFLFEYFSETQRNKGNFPGRFSGRQFSNSRSEMNVSTLELGDSALYLCASSSGLAYSYNEQFFGPGTRLTVL.

The chain's CDR3 is CASSIQLHQETQYF. CDR3 DNA: TGTGCCAGTAGTATTCAGTTACACCAAGAGACCCAGTACTTC. This chain uses TRBV19 with TRBJ2-5; no firm D call. V was cut by 3 bases and J by 0 bases, with 8 bases left in between. CDR3 length equals 14 residues. Germline loops: CDR1 LNHDA, CDR2 SQIVND (reference sequence).

The CDR3 coding sequence is TGTGCCAGCAGCTTAGGGAGCGGGAGCGGGGAGACCCAGTACTTC. Translated, it gives CASSLGSGSGETQYF. The chain combines TRBV7-7 with TRBJ2-5; 8 bases agree with TRBD2. The J segment lost 5 bases and the V segment lost 1 base, leaving 6 bases of the junction unmatched. Germline V gene data show CDR1 as SSHAT and CDR2 as FNYEAQ (reference sequence). The CDR3 spans 15 residues. The full variable domain, its missing parts supplied by reference TRBV7-7 and TRBJ2-5, is GAGVSQSPRYKVTKRGQDVTLRCDPISSHATLYWYQQALGQGPEFLTYFNYEAQPDKSGLPSDRFSAERPEGSISTLTIQRTEQRDSAMYRCASSLGSGSGETQYFGPGTRLLVL.

Of note for this clone: The identical CDR3 is also encoded by other nucleotide sequences in the sample. The chain recombines TRBV19 with TRBJ2-5, with TRBD1 matching over 10 bases. The CDR3 is 15 amino acids. CDR1 and CDR2 from the germline V gene are LNHDA and SQIVND (reference sequence). After removal of 3 bases from V and 5 bases from J, the junction contained 6 bases not matched to a gene. The CDR3 nucleotides read TGTGCCAGTAGTATTGGACAGGGGGTTAGGGAGACCCAGTACTTC. This encodes CASSIGQGVRETQYF.

This chain uses TRBV28 with TRBJ2-7, with TRBD2 identical over 9 bases. V dropped 10 bases and J dropped 2; count of bases not matched to a gene: 6. The CDR3 loop spans 13 amino acids. Germline assignment: CDR1 MDHEN and CDR2 SYDVKM. The CDR3 DNA reads TGTGCCACCGCGGGAGGGGGAACCTACGAGCAGTACTTC. Its translation is CATAGGGTYEQYF.

To note about this clone: Other nucleotide sequences in the sample specify the same CDR3. This rearrangement joins TRBV7-8 to TRBJ2-7; 7 nucleotides line up with TRBD2. J was trimmed by 0 bases and V by 7 bases; bases with no gene match: 6. Germline V CDR1 and CDR2: SGHVS, FQNEAQ. This CDR3 region has 14 residues. Here the CDR3 reads CASTPQRDSYEQYF. The DNA of the CDR3 is TGTGCCAGCACCCCTCAGCGGGACTCCTACGAGCAGTACTTC.

The chain couples TRBV4-2 to TRBJ2-2, with a tentative D call TRBD1 (6 bases). V was clipped by 0 bases and J by 3 bases, with 11 bases between them. Per germline, CDR1 LGHNA and CDR2 YNFKEQ. CDR3 size: 16 residues. The CDR3 DNA reads TGTGCCAGCAGCCAAGAGGGGGCCACTGACACCGGGGAGCTGTTTTTT. This gives the protein CASSQEGATDTGELFF.

The chain links TRBV19 to TRBJ2-7; TRBD2 aligns across 12 bases. J gave up 0 bases and V 8 bases, and 2 bases lay outside the gene matches. In germline, CDR1 is LNHDA, CDR2 SQIVND (reference sequence). CDR3 length: 14 residues. CDR3 loop: CASGLAGNSYEQYF. The DNA of the CDR3 is TGTGCCAGTGGACTAGCGGGGAACTCCTACGAGCAGTACTTC.

The CDR3 DNA reads as TGCGCCAGCCGCAGGACTAGCGGTCCTACTGGGGCCAACGTCCTGACTTTC. Translating it yields CASRRTSGPTGANVLTF. The chain combines TRBV5-1 with TRBJ2-6; 10 bases align to TRBD2. V shed 7 bases, J shed 2 bases, and the junction held 9 bases outside the gene matches. The CDR3 contains 17 residues. Germline V lookup: CDR1 SGHRS, CDR2 YFSETQ.

CDR3 in DNA: TGCGCCAGCAGCGGTGGGGGGGCGAACAATGAGCAGTTCTTC. Its protein is CASSGGGANNEQFF. The genes are TRBV5-1 and TRBJ2-1; a weak D match, TRBD2 (7 bases). The V gene's germline CDR1 is SGHRS and CDR2 YFSETQ. The CDR3 sequence is 14 residues long. The V gene lost 4 bases and the J gene lost 5 bases, with 13 bases spanning the gap.

The chain employs TRBV18 and TRBJ1-1; D might be TRBD1 (6 bases). The germline gives CDR1 KGHSH, CDR2 LQKENI. The CDR3 contains 14 residues. Trimming removed 3 bases from V and 6 bases from J, with 14 bases in between. CDR3 loop: CASSPGGGFAEAFF. The CDR3 nucleotides read TGTGCCAGCTCACCGGGAGGGGGTTTCGCTGAAGCTTTCTTT.